This T cell receptor beta chain was documented in a study of blood T cell repertoires in COVID-19. Study as a whole: Samples representing acute and convalescent COVID-19 were sourced from the United States, Italy and Spain.

Original analysis: From reference gene primer amplification, estimates of nucleated cell counts were derived. The protocol was immunoSEQ multiplex PCR, while the TCRdb copy is restricted to in-frame clones and leaves out a portion. From that table come the V and J calls and clone size; the DNA was used to work out D and trimming. The sample has over 150,000 clones; about 86% are singletons. The CDR3 sequence is 15 residues long. Germline values: CDR1 SGHRS, CDR2 YFSETQ. Trimming took off 0 bases at V and 2 bases at J, with 10 bases between the two ends. This clone was counted once. Material for sequencing was peripheral blood. V is TRBV5-1 and J is TRBJ2-3; possibly TRBD2 for D (6 bases). The sequence was collected from a man aged 50-60 years with active or convalescent COVID-19. The CDR3 coding sequence is TGCGCCAGCAGCTTGGAGTTAGCGGTCACAGATACGCAGTATTTT. Its translation: CASSLELAVTDTQYF.